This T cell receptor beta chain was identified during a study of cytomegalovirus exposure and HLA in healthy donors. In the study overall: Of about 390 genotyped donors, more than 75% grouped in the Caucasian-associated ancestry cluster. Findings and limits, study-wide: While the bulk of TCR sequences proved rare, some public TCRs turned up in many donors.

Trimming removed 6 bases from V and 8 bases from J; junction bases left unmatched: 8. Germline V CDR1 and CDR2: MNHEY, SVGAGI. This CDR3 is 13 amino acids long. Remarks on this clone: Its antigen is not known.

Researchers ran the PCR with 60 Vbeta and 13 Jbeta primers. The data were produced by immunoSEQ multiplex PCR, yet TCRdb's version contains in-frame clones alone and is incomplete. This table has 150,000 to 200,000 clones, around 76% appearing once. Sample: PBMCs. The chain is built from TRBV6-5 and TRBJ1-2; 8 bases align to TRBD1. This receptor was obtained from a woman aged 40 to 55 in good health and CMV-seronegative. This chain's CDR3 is CASSLGTGGGYTF. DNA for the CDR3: TGTGCCAGCAGCCTAGGGACAGGTGGAGGCTACACCTTC.